This is a list of T cell receptor beta chains from one sample in a study of blood T cell repertoires in COVID-19. Clones were sequenced by immunoSEQ multiplex PCR, and TCRdb holds only the in-frame ones, with some missing. The data contain tens of thousands of clones, approximately 83% of them singletons. The sequencing sample was made of peripheral blood. The receptors come from a woman aged 80 or over with COVID-19, enrolled during active disease. Both conserved end residues are part of each CDR3. D genes are given only for firm matches. Where a row states a size, it is once, few, many or the class of an expanded clone; other rows omit it.

j_call cdr3_length clone_size v_call d_call cdr3_aa cdr3_nt
TRBJ1-2 15 . TRBV6-1 . CASSESVAGAYGYTF TGTGCCAGCAGTGAAAGCGTGGCAGGGGCCTATGGCTACACCTTC
TRBJ2-3 16 . TRBV3-1/TRBV3-2 TRBD2 CASSGTSGGARDTQYF TGTGCCAGCAGCGGGACTAGCGGGGGGGCACGCGATACGCAGTATTTT
TRBJ1-1 12 few TRBV7-9 . CASSLGPIEAFF TGTGCCAGCAGCTTAGGTCCTATTGAAGCTTTCTTT
TRBJ1-1 15 . TRBV30 . CAWSVRRGLVTEAFF TGTGCCTGGAGTGTACGTCGAGGGCTTGTGACTGAAGCTTTCTTT
TRBJ1-2 15 few TRBV7-2 TRBD1 CASSLGPDRGPGYTF TGTGCCAGCAGCTTAGGCCCCGACAGGGGGCCCGGCTACACCTTC
TRBJ2-2 16 . TRBV18 . CASSPKGSGYTGELFF TGTGCCAGCTCACCAAAGGGCTCGGGATACACCGGGGAGCTGTTTTTT
TRBJ2-7 14 . TRBV2 TRBD2 CASSVVLAANEQYF TGTGCCAGCAGTGTTGTCCTAGCGGCTAATGAGCAGTACTTC
TRBJ2-1 16 . TRBV6-5 TRBD1 CASSYGGTGSYNEQFF TGTGCCAGCAGTTACGGGGGGACAGGGTCCTACAATGAGCAGTTCTTC
TRBJ1-1 14 . TRBV18 . CASSLDRTNTEAFF TGTGCCAGCTCACTCGACAGAACAAACACTGAAGCTTTCTTT
TRBJ1-1 16 . TRBV18 TRBD1 CASSQKAGTGTTEAFF TGTGCCAGCTCACAGAAAGCCGGGACAGGGACCACTGAAGCTTTCTTT
TRBJ2-3 13 . TRBV5-6 . CASSRDSGDTQYF TGTGCCAGCAGCCGCGACTCCGGAGATACGCAGTATTTT
TRBJ2-5 11 . TRBV20-1 . CSPVVQETQYF TGCAGTCCGGTGGTTCAAGAGACCCAGTACTTC
TRBJ1-1 14 . TRBV2 TRBD1 CASIPGTGNTEAFF TGTGCCAGCATCCCTGGGACAGGGAACACTGAAGCTTTCTTT
TRBJ1-5 14 once TRBV7-9 . CASSLGGLNQPQHF TGTGCCAGCAGCTTAGGCGGTCTGAATCAGCCCCAGCATTTT
TRBJ2-4 17 . TRBV7-8 TRBD1 CASSLSPQGQAKNIQYF TGTGCCAGCAGCCTTTCACCGCAGGGACAGGCCAAAAACATTCAGTACTTC
TRBJ1-2 13 . TRBV6-5 TRBD1 CASKLRDRVGYTF TGTGCCAGCAAGCTCCGGGACAGGGTCGGCTACACCTTC
TRBJ2-2 20 . TRBV7-2 TRBD2 CASSLALGSSGGANTGELFF TGTGCCAGCAGCTTAGCGCTGGGGTCTAGCGGGGGGGCGAACACCGGGGAGCTGTTTTTT
TRBJ1-3 15 . TRBV6-5 TRBD1 CASRGDRATGNTIYF TGTGCCAGCAGAGGAGACAGGGCCACTGGAAACACCATATATTTT
TRBJ1-4 16 . TRBV5-1 . CASSLVATGFNEKLFF TGCGCCAGCAGCTTGGTAGCTACAGGGTTTAACGAAAAACTGTTTTTT
TRBJ1-1 13 once TRBV29-1 . CSVEELQGTEAFF TGCAGCGTTGAAGAACTACAGGGAACTGAAGCTTTCTTT
TRBJ1-4 17 . TRBV15 . CATSREEWRAGDEKLFF TGTGCCACCAGCAGAGAGGAGTGGCGGGCGGGAGATGAAAAACTGTTTTTT
TRBJ1-5 14 . TRBV2 . CASRGTSLNQPQHF TGTGCCAGCAGGGGGACATCTCTCAATCAGCCCCAGCATTTT
TRBJ2-3 18 . TRBV5-1 TRBD2 CASSFTPSSAGGRDTQYF TGCGCCAGCAGCTTCACCCCTTCATCTGCGGGGGGGCGAGATACGCAGTATTTT
TRBJ2-7 15 . TRBV2 TRBD2 CASNRRLAGWSEQYF TGTGCCAGCAATAGGAGGCTAGCGGGTTGGTCGGAGCAGTACTTC
TRBJ1-5 14 . TRBV19 TRBD1 CASSLQGMEYPQHF TGTGCCAGTAGTCTACAGGGGATGGAGTATCCCCAGCATTTT
TRBJ1-2 14 few TRBV28 . CASRPDSRFYGYTF TGTGCCAGCAGGCCGGACAGTCGGTTCTATGGCTACACCTTC
TRBJ1-2 13 . TRBV2 . CASSESRNYGYTF TGTGCCAGCAGTGAGTCCAGGAACTATGGCTACACCTTC
TRBJ2-7 12 . TRBV6-5 . CASSPSGYEQYF TGTGCCAGCAGTCCCAGCGGGTACGAGCAGTACTTC
TRBJ2-5 14 . TRBV18 TRBD1 CASSLDRGQETQYF TGTGCCAGCTCCCTGGACAGGGGGCAAGAGACCCAGTACTTC
TRBJ1-1 14 . TRBV5-1 . CASSPREQNTEAFF TGCGCCAGCAGCCCTCGAGAGCAGAACACTGAAGCTTTCTTT
TRBJ1-2 14 . TRBV18 TRBD1 CASSPGTGNYGYTF TGTGCCAGCTCACCGGGGACAGGGAATTATGGCTACACCTTC
TRBJ1-6 16 . TRBV4-1 TRBD1 CASSQEPGTGVSPLHF TGCGCCAGCAGCCAAGAACCCGGGACAGGGGTATCACCCCTCCACTTT
TRBJ1-4 15 . TRBV5-1 TRBD1 CASSLRQGANEKLFF TGCGCCAGCAGCCTACGACAGGGGGCAAATGAAAAACTGTTTTTT
TRBJ1-5 12 . TRBV12-3/TRBV12-4 . CASSTPNQPQHF TGTGCCAGCAGCACTCCTAATCAGCCCCAGCATTTT
TRBJ2-1 17 . TRBV24-1 TRBD2 CATSDQTSGGAHNEQFF TGTGCCACCAGTGACCAGACTAGCGGGGGGGCCCACAATGAGCAGTTCTTC
TRBJ2-5 15 . TRBV3-1/TRBV3-2 . CASSLRTAGAETQYF TGTGCCAGCAGCCTGCGGACGGCAGGGGCCGAGACCCAGTACTTC
TRBJ2-1 15 . TRBV6-5 TRBD2 CASRSGTSGGNEQFF TGTGCCAGCAGGAGCGGGACTAGCGGGGGGAATGAGCAGTTCTTC
TRBJ1-5 17 . TRBV28 TRBD1 CASSLGGVPGGIQPQHF TGTGCCAGCAGTTTAGGTGGGGTGCCAGGGGGCATTCAGCCCCAGCATTTT
TRBJ2-7 11 . TRBV2 . CASSGQYEQYF TGTGCCAGCAGTGGACAGTACGAGCAGTACTTC
TRBJ1-5 13 few TRBV19 . CATRGGRNQPQHF TGTGCCACCCGGGGTGGGCGCAATCAGCCCCAGCATTTT
TRBJ2-1 13 . TRBV29-1 TRBD2 CSVGRGGLDEQFF TGCAGCGTTGGGCGGGGGGGCCTGGATGAGCAGTTCTTC
TRBJ2-3 17 . TRBV5-8 . CASSFLGGLAVTDTQYF TGTGCCAGCAGCTTTCTGGGGGGGCTAGCGGTCACAGATACGCAGTATTTT
TRBJ2-3 14 . TRBV29-1 TRBD1 CSAGQGVSTDTQYF TGCAGCGCCGGACAGGGGGTTAGCACAGATACGCAGTATTTT
TRBJ2-3 15 . TRBV6-5 . CASSFLGTSTDTQYF TGTGCCAGCTCCTTTCTCGGGACTAGCACAGATACGCAGTATTTT
TRBJ1-2 15 . TRBV19 . CASSIDLARADGYTF TGTGCCAGTAGTATAGATCTGGCCAGGGCGGATGGCTACACCTTC